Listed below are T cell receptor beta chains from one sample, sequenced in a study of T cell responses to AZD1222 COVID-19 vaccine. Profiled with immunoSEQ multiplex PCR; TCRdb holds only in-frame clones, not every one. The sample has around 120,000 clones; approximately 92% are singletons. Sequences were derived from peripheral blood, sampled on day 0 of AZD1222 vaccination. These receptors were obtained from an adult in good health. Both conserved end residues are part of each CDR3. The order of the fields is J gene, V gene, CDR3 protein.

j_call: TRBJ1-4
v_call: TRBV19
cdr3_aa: CASGDRRGNEKLFF

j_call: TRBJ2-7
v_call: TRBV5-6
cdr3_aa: CASSLPLDGVYEQYF

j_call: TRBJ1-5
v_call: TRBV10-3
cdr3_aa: CAISMTGNQPQHF

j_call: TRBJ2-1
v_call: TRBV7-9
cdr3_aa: CASSLSGSTYNEQFF

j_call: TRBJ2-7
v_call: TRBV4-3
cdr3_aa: CASSLTLGLAGGFSYEQYF

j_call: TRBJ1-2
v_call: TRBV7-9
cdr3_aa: CASSLGTVNYGYTF

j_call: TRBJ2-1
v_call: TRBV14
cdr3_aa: CASSPEAGVLNEQFF

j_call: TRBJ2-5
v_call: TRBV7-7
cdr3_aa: CASSLVPTFQETQYF

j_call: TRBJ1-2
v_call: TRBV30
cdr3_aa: CAWSGAGRTYGYTF

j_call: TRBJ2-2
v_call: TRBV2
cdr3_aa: CASRMSGRDTGELFF

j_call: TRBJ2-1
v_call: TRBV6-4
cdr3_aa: CASSENRVRSYNEQFF

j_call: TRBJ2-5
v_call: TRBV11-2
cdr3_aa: CASSSAGPVGGTQYF

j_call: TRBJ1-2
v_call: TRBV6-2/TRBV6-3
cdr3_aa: CASSYLTGGGYTF

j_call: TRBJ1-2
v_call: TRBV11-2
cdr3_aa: CASSLGAGHYGYTF

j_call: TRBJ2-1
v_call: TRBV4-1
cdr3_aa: CASSIIQGRVEQFF

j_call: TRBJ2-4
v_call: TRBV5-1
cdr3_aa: CASSSPGVGNIQYF

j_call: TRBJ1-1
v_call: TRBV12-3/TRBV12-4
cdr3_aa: CASSFGGPRAFF

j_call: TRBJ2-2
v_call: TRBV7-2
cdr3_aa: CASFEVAGELFF

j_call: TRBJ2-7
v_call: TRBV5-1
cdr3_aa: CASSLGQLYEQYF

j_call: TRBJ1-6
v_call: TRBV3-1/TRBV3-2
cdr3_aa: CASSQMWRSSYNSPLHF

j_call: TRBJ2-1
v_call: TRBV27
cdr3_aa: CASSAVQNEQFF

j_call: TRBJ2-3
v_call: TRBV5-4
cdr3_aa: CASSSPSGATDTQYF

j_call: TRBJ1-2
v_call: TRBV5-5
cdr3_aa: CASSRPGGNYGYTF

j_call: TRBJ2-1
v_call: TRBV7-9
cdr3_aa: CASSLERATYNEQFF

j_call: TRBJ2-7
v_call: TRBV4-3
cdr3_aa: CASSQEHSYEQYF

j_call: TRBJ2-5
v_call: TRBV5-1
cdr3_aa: CASSLEAGVSETQYF

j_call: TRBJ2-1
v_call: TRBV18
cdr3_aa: CASSAGGDYNEQFF

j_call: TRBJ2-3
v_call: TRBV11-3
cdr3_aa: CASSPTSTDTQYF

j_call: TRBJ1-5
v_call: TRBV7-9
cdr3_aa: CASSLMGISPAQHF

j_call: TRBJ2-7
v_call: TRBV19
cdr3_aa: CASSIGKGGGYEQYF

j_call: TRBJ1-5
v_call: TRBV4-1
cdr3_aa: CASSQVAGRRSNQPQHF

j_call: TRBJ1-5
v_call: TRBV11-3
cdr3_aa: CASSLSGTGVGLSNQPQHF

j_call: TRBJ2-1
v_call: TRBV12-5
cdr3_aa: CASGLSYGATLSDEQFF

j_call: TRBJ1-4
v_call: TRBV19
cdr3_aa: CASPDRRNEKLFF

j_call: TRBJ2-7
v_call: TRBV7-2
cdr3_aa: CASSSTGRGGKGLYEQYF

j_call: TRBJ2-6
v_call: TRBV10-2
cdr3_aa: CASSGELAGGPFGANVLTF

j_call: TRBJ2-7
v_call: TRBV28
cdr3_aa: CASSSPGRPFNYEQYF

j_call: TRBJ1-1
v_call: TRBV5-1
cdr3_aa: CASSLGWGSGAFF

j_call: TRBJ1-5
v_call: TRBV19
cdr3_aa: CASGLRRTSNQPQHF

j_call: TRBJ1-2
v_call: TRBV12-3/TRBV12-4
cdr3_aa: CASNSARDYGYTF